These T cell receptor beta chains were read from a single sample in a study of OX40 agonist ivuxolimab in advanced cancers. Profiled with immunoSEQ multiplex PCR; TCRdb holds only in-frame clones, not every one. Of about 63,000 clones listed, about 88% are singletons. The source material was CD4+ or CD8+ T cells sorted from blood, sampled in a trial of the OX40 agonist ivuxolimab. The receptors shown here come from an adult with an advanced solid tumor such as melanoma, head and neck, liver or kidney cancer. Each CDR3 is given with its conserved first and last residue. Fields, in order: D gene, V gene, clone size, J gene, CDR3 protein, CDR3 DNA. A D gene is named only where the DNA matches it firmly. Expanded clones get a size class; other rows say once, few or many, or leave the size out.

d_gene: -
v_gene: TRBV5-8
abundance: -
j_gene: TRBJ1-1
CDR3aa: CASSFSRGYAYTEAFF
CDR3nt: TGTGCCAGCAGCTTTTCCAGGGGATACGCGTACACTGAAGCTTTCTTT

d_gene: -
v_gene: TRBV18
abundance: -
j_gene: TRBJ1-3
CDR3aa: CASSPGTGNTIYF
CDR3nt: TGTGCCAGCTCACCAGGGACTGGAAACACCATATATTTT

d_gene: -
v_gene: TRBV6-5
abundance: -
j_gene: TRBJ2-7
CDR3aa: CASSYGGGTYEQYF
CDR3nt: TGTGCCAGCAGTTACGGGGGAGGCACCTACGAGCAGTACTTC

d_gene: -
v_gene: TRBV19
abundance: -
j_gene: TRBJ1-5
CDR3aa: CASNRADQPQHF
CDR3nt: TGTGCCAGTAACAGGGCGGATCAGCCCCAGCATTTT

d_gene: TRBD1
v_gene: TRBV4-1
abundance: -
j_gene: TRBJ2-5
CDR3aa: CASSQGSGGLRETQYF
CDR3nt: TGCGCCAGCAGCCAAGGTTCAGGGGGCTTACGGGAGACCCAGTACTTC

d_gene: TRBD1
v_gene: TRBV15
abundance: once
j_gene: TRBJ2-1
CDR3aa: CATSKRSTGNEQFF
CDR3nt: TGTGCCACCAGCAAGCGCTCGACAGGGAATGAGCAGTTCTTC

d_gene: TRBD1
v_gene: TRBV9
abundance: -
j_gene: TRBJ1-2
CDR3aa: CASSVEAGGDGYTF
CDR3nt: TGTGCCAGCAGCGTAGAGGCAGGGGGCGATGGCTACACCTTC

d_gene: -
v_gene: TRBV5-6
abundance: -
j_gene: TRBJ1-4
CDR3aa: CASSLGGATNEKLFF
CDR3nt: TGTGCCAGCAGCTTAGGGGGGGCGACTAATGAAAAACTGTTTTTT

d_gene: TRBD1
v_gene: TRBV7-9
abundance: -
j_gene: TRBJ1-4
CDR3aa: CASSSTGGKLFF
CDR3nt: TGTGCCAGCAGCTCGACAGGGGGAAAACTGTTTTTT

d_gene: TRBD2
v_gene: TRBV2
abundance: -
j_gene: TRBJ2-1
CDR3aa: CASSDGSGRTSYNEQFF
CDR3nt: TGTGCCAGCAGTGATGGAAGCGGGAGAACGTCCTACAATGAGCAGTTCTTC

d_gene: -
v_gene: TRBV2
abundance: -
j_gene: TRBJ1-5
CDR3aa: CASSEAERVQPQHF
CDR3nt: TGTGCCAGCAGTGAAGCGGAGCGGGTTCAGCCCCAGCATTTT

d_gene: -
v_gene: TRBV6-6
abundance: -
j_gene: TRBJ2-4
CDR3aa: CASSYSSGYKTIQYF
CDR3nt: TGTGCCAGCAGTTACTCGTCGGGCTACAAAACCATTCAGTACTTC

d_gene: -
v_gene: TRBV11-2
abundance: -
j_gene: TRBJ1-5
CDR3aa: CASSLDRGGNQPQHF
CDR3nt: TGTGCCAGCAGCTTAGACAGGGGAGGAAATCAGCCCCAGCATTTT

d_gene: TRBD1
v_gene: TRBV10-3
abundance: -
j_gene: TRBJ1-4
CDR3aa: CATGDSQGEKLFF
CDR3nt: TGTGCCACCGGGGACAGCCAAGGGGAAAAACTGTTTTTT

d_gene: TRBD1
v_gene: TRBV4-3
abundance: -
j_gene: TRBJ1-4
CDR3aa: CASSQDLGQGGATNEKLFF
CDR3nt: TGCGCCAGCAGCCAAGATTTGGGACAGGGGGGTGCAACTAATGAAAAACTGTTTTTT

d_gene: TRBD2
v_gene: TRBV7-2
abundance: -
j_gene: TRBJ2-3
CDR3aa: CASSLGTSGSFVDTDTQYF
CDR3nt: TGTGCCAGCAGCCTCGGGACTAGCGGGAGTTTTGTTGACACAGATACGCAGTATTTT

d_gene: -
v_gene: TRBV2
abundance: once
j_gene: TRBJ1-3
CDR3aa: CASTPEISGNTIYF
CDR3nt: TGTGCCAGCACGCCCGAGATCTCTGGAAACACCATATATTTT

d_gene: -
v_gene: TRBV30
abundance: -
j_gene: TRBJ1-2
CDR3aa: CAWSTGQLYGYTF
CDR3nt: TGTGCCTGGAGTACCGGACAGCTTTATGGCTACACCTTC

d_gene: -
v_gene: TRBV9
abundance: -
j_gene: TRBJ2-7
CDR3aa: CASSVGAQGRASYEQYF
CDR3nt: TGTGCCAGCAGCGTAGGGGCCCAGGGGAGGGCTTCCTACGAGCAGTACTTC

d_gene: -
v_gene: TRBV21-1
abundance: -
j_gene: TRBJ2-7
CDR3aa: CASSKRLAGVSYEQYF
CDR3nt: TGTGCCAGCAGCAAACGACTAGCGGGAGTGTCCTACGAGCAGTACTTC